The present TCR beta chain was sequenced within a study of blood T cell repertoires in COVID-19. Study information: The United States, Italy and Spain supplied acute and convalescent COVID-19 samples.

Authors' methods: Estimation of nucleated cell counts was performed using reference gene primer amplification. Using immunoSEQ multiplex PCR, the repertoire was profiled, and TCRdb retains in-frame clones only, with some absent. V, J and clone size were drawn from that table, and D and trimming were deduced from the DNA. The repertoire holds 180,000 or so clones, with 87% as singletons. Between the trimmed V and J ends, which lost 6 bases and 4 bases, there was a span of 9 bases. CDR1 MNHNY and CDR2 SVGAGI come from the germline V gene (reference sequence). CDR3 length: 12 residues. This clone has a single count.

The receptor comes from a woman between 50 and 59 years old with acute or convalescent COVID-19. The chain joins TRBV6-6 to TRBJ1-1; D remains ambiguous. Sample: peripheral blood. CDR3 sequence: CASRGSGTEAFF. The CDR3 DNA follows: TGTGCCAGCAGGGGTTCGGGCACTGAAGCTTTCTTT.